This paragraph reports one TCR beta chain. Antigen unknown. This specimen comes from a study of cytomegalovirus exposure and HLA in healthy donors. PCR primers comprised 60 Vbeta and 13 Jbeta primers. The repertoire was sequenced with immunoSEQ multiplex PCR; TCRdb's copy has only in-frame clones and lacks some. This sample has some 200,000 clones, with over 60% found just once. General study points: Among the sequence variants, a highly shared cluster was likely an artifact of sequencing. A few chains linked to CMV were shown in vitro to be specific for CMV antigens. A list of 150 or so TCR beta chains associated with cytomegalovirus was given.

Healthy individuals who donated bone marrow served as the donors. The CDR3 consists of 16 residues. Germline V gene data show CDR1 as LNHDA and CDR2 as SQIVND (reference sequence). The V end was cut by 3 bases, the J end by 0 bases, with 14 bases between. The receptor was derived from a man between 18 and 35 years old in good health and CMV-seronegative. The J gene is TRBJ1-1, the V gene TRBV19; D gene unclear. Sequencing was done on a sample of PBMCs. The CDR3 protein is CASSIPQDDMNTEAFF. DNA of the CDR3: TGTGCCAGTAGTATTCCTCAGGATGACATGAACACTGAAGCTTTCTTT.